This T cell receptor (beta chain) was identified in a study of T-cell reconstitution after alpha-beta-depleted transplantation in children. A few counts support this clonotype. Its antigen is as yet unknown. V gave up 4 bases and J gave up 2 bases, with 19 bases separating them. Germline V lookup: CDR1 SGHRS, CDR2 YFSETQ. The CDR3 length is 16 residues. Study results and caveats: Roughly two months post-transplant, alpha-beta T cells reportedly originated from several hundred graft clones that had expanded.

Construction of the TCRbeta library involved unique molecular identifiers. TCRdb itself ran the PCR reads through MiXCR, one entry per CDR3 protein. The top ten clones hold 25% to 35% of a sample with about a million distinct CDR3 sequences, about 31% of them seen once. This chain connects TRBV5-1 to TRBJ2-7; tentative D call: TRBD1 (6 bases). This TCR came from a boy under two years old who had a stem cell transplant for SCID, so the T cells may come from the graft donor. Here the sequenced sample was PBMCs, mostly from graft donor cells, taken 360 days after TCRalphabeta/CD19-depleted stem cell transplant. DNA for the CDR3: TGCGCCAGCAGCCCACAGCCGCAGGGGAGCACCTACGAGCAGTACTTC. It codes for CASSPQPQGSTYEQYF.